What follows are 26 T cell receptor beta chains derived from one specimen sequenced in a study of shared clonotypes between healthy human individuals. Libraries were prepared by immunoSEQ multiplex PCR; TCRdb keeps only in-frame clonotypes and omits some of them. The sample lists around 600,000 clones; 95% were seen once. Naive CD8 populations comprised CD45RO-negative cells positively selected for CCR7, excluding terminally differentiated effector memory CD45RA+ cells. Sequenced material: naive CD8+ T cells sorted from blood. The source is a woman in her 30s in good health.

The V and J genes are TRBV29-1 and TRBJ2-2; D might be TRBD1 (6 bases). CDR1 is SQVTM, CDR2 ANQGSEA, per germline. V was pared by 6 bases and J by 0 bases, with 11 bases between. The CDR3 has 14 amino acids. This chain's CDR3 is CSVKGDANTGELFF. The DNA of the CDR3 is TGCAGCGTCAAGGGGGACGCGAACACCGGGGAGCTGTTTTTT.

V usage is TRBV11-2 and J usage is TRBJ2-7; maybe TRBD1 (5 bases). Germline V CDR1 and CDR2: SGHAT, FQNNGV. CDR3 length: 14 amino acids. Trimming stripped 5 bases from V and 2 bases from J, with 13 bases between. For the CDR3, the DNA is TGTGCCAGCAGCCACTCATTACAGGCCTACGAGCAGTACTTC. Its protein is CASSHSLQAYEQYF.

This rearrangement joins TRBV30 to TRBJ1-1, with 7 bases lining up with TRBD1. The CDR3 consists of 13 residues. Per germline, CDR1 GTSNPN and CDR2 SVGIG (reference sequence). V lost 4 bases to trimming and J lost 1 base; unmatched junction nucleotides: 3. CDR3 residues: CAWTAGGNTEAFF. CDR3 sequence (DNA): TGTGCCTGGACGGCAGGGGGGAACACTGAAGCTTTCTTT.

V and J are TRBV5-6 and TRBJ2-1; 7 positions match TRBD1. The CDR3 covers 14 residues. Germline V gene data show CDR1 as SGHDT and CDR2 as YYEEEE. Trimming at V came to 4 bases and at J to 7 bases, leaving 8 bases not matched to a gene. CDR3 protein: CASSLSGTANEQFF. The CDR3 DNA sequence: TGTGCCAGCAGCCTTTCCGGGACAGCTAATGAGCAGTTCTTC.

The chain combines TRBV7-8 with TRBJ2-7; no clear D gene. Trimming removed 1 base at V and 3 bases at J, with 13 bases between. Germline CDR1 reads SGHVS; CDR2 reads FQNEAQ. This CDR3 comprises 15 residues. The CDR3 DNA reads TGTGCCAGCAGCTTAGAGGGTTACCCCCTCTACGAGCAGTACTTC. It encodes CASSLEGYPLYEQYF.

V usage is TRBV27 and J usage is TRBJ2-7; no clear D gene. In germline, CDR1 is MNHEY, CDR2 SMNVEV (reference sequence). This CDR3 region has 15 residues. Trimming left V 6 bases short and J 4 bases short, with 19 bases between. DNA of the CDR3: TGTGCCAGCAGCCCGACGGCTGGGCTCATGTACGAGCAGTACTTC. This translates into CASSPTAGLMYEQYF.

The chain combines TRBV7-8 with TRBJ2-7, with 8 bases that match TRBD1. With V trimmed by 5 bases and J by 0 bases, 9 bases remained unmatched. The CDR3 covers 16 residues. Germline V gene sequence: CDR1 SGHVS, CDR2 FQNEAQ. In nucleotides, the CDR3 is TGTGCCAGCAGCCACCCACCGACAGGGGACTCCTACGAGCAGTACTTC. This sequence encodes CASSHPPTGDSYEQYF. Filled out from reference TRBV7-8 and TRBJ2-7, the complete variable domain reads GAGVSQSPRYKVAKRGQDVALRCDPISGHVSLFWYQQALGQGPEFLTYFQNEAQLDKSGLPSDRFFAERPEGSVSTLKIQRTQQEDSAVYLCASSHPPTGDSYEQYFGPGTRLTVT.

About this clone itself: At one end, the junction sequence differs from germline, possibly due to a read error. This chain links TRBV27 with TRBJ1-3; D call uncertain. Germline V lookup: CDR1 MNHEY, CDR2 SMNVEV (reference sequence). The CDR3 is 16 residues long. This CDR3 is CASSLSPPVSGNTIYF. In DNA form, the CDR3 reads TGTGCCAGCAGTCTATCCCCTCCGGTCTCGGGAAACACCATATATTTT.

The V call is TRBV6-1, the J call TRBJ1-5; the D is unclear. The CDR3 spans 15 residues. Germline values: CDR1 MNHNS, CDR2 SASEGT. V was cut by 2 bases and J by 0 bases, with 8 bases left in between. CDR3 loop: CASSETWGSNQPQHF. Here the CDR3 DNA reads TGTGCCAGCAGTGAAACCTGGGGTAGCAATCAGCCCCAGCATTTT.

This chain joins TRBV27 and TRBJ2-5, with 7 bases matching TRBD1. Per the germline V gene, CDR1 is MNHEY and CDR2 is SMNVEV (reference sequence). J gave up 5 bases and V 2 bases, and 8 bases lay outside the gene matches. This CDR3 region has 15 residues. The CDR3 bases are TGTGCCAGCAGTTTAGGGGCAGGGGGTTGGGAGACCCAGTACTTC. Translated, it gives CASSLGAGGWETQYF.

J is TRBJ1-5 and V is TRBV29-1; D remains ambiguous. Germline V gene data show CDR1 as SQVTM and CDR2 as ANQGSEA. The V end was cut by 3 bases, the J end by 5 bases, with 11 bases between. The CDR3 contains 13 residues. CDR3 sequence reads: CSVDTGYDQPQHF. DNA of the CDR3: TGCAGCGTTGATACCGGGTACGATCAGCCCCAGCATTTT. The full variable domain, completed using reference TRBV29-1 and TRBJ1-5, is SAVISQKPSRDICQRGTSLTIQCQVDSQVTMMFWYRQQPGQSLTLIATANQGSEATYESGFVIDKFPISRPNLTFSTLTVSNMSPEDSSIYLCSVDTGYDQPQHFGDGTRLSIL.

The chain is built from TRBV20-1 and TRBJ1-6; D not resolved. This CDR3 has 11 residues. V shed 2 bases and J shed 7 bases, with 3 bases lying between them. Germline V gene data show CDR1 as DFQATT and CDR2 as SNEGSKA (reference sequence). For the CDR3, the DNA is TGCAGTGCTAGACCGAATTCACCCCTCCACTTT. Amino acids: CSARPNSPLHF.

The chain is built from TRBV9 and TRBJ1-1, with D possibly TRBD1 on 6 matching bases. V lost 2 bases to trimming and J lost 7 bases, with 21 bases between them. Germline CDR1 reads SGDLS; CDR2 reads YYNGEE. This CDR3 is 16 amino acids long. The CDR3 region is CASSVTAGGGFNEAFF. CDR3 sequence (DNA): TGTGCCAGCAGCGTGACGGCGGGGGGCGGTTTTAATGAAGCTTTCTTT.

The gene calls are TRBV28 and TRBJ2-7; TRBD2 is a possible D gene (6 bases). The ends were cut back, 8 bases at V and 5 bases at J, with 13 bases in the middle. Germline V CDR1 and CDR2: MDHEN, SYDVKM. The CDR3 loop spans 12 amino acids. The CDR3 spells CASRWGVDEQYF. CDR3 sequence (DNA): TGTGCCAGCCGGTGGGGGGTGGACGAGCAGTACTTC.

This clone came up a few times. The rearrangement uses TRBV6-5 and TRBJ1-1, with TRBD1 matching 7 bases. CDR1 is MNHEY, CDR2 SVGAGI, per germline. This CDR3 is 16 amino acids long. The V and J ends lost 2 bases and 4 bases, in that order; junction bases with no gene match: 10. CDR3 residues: CASSYPSRTGRTEAFF. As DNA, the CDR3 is TGTGCCAGCAGTTACCCCTCCCGGACAGGCCGCACTGAAGCTTTCTTT.

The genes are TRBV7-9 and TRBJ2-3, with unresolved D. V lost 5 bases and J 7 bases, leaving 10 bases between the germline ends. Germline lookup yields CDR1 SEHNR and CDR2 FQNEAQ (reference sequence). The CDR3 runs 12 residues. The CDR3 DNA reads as TGTGCCAGCAGCAAAACCCAAAATACGCAGTATTTT. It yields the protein CASSKTQNTQYF.

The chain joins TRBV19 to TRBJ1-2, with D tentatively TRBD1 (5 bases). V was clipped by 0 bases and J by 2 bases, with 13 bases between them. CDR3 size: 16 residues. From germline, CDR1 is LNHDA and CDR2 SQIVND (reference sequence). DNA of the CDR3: TGTGCCAGTAGTATAGATCTGACAGCCCTCAACTATGGCTACACCTTC. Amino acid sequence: CASSIDLTALNYGYTF.

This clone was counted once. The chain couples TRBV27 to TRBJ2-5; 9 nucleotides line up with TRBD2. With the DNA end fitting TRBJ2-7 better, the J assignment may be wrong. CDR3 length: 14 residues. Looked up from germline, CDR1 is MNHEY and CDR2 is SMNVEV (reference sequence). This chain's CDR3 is CASSLGLATYEQYF. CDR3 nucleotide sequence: TGTGCCAGCAGTTTAGGACTAGCGACCTACGAGCAGTACTTC.

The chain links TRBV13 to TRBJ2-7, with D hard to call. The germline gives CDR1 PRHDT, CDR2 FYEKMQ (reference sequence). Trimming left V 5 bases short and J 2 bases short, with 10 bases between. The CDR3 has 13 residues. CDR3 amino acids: CASSPRNPYEQYF. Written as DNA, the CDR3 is TGTGCCAGCAGCCCCAGGAATCCCTACGAGCAGTACTTC. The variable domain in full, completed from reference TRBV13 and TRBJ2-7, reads AAGVIQSPRHLIKEKRETATLKCYPIPRHDTVYWYQQGPGQDPQFLISFYEKMQSDKGSIPDRFSAQQFSDYHSELNMSSLELGDSALYFCASSPRNPYEQYFGPGTRLTVT.

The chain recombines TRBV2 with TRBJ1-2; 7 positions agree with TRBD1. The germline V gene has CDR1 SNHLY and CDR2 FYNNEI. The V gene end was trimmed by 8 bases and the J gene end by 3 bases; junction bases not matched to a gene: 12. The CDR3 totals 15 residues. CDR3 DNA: TGTGCCAGCGCCCCCGGGGACAGCAAGTACTATGGCTACACCTTC. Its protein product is CASAPGDSKYYGYTF.

The CDR3 DNA reads TGTGCCAGTAGTACTGCCGGGACGTACAGGAATCAGCCCCAGCATTTT. This encodes CASSTAGTYRNQPQHF. This rearrangement joins TRBV19 to TRBJ1-5; tentative D call: TRBD1 (5 bases). Germline CDR1 reads LNHDA; CDR2 reads SQIVND (reference sequence). This CDR3 comprises 16 residues. V was cut by 4 bases and J by 4 bases, with 17 bases left in between.

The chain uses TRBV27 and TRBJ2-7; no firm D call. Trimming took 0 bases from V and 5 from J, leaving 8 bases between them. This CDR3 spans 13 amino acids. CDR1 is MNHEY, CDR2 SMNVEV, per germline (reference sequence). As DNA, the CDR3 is TGTGCCAGCAGTTTATCATCTTCCAACGAGCAGTACTTC. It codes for CASSLSSSNEQYF.

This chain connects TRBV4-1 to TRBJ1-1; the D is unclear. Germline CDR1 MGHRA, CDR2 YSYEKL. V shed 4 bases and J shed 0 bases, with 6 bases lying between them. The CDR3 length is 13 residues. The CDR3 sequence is CASSRSLNTEAFF. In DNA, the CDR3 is TGCGCCAGCAGCCGATCGTTGAACACTGAAGCTTTCTTT.

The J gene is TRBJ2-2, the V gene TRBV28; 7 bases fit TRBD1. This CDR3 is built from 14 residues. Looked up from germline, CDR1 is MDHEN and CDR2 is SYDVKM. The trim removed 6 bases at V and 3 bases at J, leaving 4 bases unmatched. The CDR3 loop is CASRKTGDTGELFF. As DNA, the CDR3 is TGTGCCAGCAGAAAAACAGGGGACACCGGGGAGCTGTTTTTT.

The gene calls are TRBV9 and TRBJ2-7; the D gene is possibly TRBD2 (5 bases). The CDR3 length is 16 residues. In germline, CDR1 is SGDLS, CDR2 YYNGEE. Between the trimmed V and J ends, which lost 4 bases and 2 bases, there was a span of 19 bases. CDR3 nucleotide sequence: TGTGCCAGCAGCCCTCAGGACGCGGGTCAACCCTACGAGCAGTACTTC. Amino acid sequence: CASSPQDAGQPYEQYF.

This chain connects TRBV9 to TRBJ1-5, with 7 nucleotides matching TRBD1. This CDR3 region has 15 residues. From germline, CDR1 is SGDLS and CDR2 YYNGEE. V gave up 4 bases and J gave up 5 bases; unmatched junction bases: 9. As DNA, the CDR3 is TGTGCCAGCAGCCCGGGGGGAGGGGGCTATCAGCCCCAGCATTTT. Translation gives CASSPGGGGYQPQHF.